This paragraph covers one T cell receptor (beta chain) sequence. Profiled with immunoSEQ multiplex PCR; TCRdb holds only in-frame clones, not every one. This sample has around 250,000 clones; around 83% occur once, and the top ten carry 8.5% to 10%. The data originate from a study of blood T cell repertoires in COVID-19. The ends lost 0 bases at V and 3 bases at J; junction bases unmatched: 9. The germline CDR1 and CDR2 sequences are SGHNT and YYREEE (reference sequence). This CDR3 comprises 18 residues. The V gene is TRBV5-4, the J gene TRBJ2-2; 9 nucleotides match TRBD2. The clonotype originates from a man aged 35-49 years with active or convalescent COVID-19. The sequencing sample was made of peripheral blood. CDR3 amino acids: CASSLAREGYRYTGELFF. CDR3 sequence (DNA): TGTGCCAGCAGCTTGGCGCGGGAGGGCTATAGGTACACCGGGGAGCTGTTTTTT. The full variable domain, with the rest looked up from reference TRBV5-4 and TRBJ2-2, is ETGVTQSPTHLIKTRGQQVTLRCSSQSGHNTVSWYQQALGQGPQFIFQYYREEENGRGNFPPRFSGLQFPNYSSELNVNALELDDSALYLCASSLAREGYRYTGELFFGEGSRLTVL.